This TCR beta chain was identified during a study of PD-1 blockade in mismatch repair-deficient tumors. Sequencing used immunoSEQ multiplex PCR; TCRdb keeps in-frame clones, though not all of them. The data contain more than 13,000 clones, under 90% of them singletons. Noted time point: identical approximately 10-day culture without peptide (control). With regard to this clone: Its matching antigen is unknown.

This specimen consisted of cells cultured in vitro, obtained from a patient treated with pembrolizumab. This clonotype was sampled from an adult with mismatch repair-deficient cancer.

In DNA, the CDR3 is TGTGCCAGCAGGACGGGAGGTAATGCGAAGACCCAGTACTTC. Translated, it gives CASRTGGNAKTQYF. This sequence joins TRBV6-1 and TRBJ2-5; 7 bases are a match to TRBD2. CDR3 length: 14 amino acids. The trim removed 6 bases at V and 6 bases at J, leaving 10 bases unmatched. Germline loops: CDR1 MNHNS, CDR2 SASEGT.